This T cell receptor beta chain was identified during a study of T-cell reconstitution after alpha-beta-depleted transplantation in children (dated by TCRdb to 2016 to 2018). As for the study more broadly: Using TCR repertoire profiling, the study quantitatively followed how T-cell immune reconstitution unfolded in children after TCRalphabeta/CD19-depleted allogeneic hematopoietic cell transplantation.

General study outcomes and caveats: In some patients, the high TCRbeta diversity seen at day 60 was put down to recipient T cells and intrathymic progenitors that had survived conditioning. The frequencies of hyperexpanded clones fell over the following months, and after one year, T-cell counts and TCRbeta diversity were mostly attributed to newly produced T cells. About two months after transplant, the apparently early recovery of alphabetaT-cell counts reportedly depended on just several hundred clones that had expanded rapidly and came from non-depleted graft cells.

A note on this clonotype: Which antigen it targets is not known. Nothing much larger sits one base from this clone, and base qualities are not available.

V is pared back by 3 bases and J by 4 bases, with 12 bases lying between the germline termini. The germline V gene supplies CDR1 SNHLY and CDR2 FYNNEI. The CDR3 measures 14 amino acids from cysteine to phenylalanine. The only DNA kept is the CDR3, 42 bases in frame from the first base. Libraries were prepared through PCR. This sample was sequenced with an Illumina HiSeq 2500. Molecular barcoding was employed in the preparation of TCR libraries, with unique molecular identifiers being used to normalize TCRbeta repertoire quantification. The public reads were reanalyzed by TCRdb: fastp trimming at Q25, MiXCR alignment, in-frame beta chains only. Identical CDR3 proteins give one entry, which carries the most common genes and DNA. Across this sample there are 700,000 to 950,000 distinct CDR3 sequences, with 16% seen only once. Approximately 5% of the sample is held by the ten biggest clonotypes. Reading the label with the study, this specimen's treatment or condition is: allogeneic hematopoietic cell transplantation with graft depleted of TCRalphabeta T cells and CD19 B cells. The children who served as transplant recipients had been given grafts of TCRalphabeta/CD19-depleted allogeneic hematopoietic cells.

The specimen was PBMCs, mostly from graft donor cells, collected 360 days after TCRalphabeta/CD19-depleted stem cell transplant. The TCR sequence derives from a male patient younger than 18 who had a stem cell transplant for acute lymphoblastic leukemia, so the T cells may come from the graft donor. The V and J genes are TRBV2 and TRBJ1-2; the D gene cannot be resolved reliably. The sequence in DNA is TGTGCCAGCAGTGAGCATGGAGTAAGCTATGGCTACACCTTC. This sequence encodes CASSEHGVSYGYTF.